The 27 T cell receptor beta chains below come from one sample, sequenced in a study of post-analysis software for immune sequencing data. These receptors' targets are unknown. Every TCR beta cDNA library bore unique molecular identifiers. TCRdb re-called the PCR reads through MiXCR, storing one row per CDR3 protein. Here the sample spans about 560,000 distinct CDR3 sequences, about 40% being singletons. Notes on the study in general: Higher frequency in patients than in controls was seen for five TRBV segments, with TRBV5-6, TRBV5-1 and TRBV20-1 among them.

Sequenced sample: blood. The receptors shown here come from a girl aged 10-17 years with multiple sclerosis.

The V and J genes are TRBV5-1 and TRBJ1-1; D gene ambiguous. Trimming removed 2 bases from V and 5 bases from J, with 10 bases in between. The germline CDR1 and CDR2 sequences are SGHRS and YFSETQ. CDR3 length: 13 residues. CDR3 loop: CASSFEGKTEAFF. CDR3 bases: TGCGCCAGCAGCTTTGAAGGGAAGACTGAAGCTTTCTTT.

The chain links TRBV20-1 to TRBJ2-3, with 12 nucleotides matching TRBD1. Per germline, CDR1 DFQATT and CDR2 SNEGSKA (reference sequence). V gave up 4 bases and J gave up 4 bases; unmatched junction bases: 3. The CDR3 extends over 14 amino acids. CDR3 protein: CSATGTGGADTQYF. In DNA form, the CDR3 reads TGCAGTGCTACCGGGACAGGGGGCGCAGATACGCAGTATTTT.

This clonotype was seen more than once but under ten times. This rearrangement joins TRBV7-9 to TRBJ2-3; D is undetermined. V was shortened by 0 bases and J by 5 bases, with 6 bases between the two germline ends. Germline CDR1 reads SEHNR; CDR2 reads FQNEAQ (reference sequence). CDR3 length: 13 residues. CDR3 protein: CASSLAVEDTQYF. CDR3 DNA sequence: TGTGCCAGCAGCTTAGCGGTTGAAGATACGCAGTATTTT. Together with reference TRBV7-9 and TRBJ2-3, the CDR3 gives the full variable domain: DTGVSQNPRHKITKRGQNVTFRCDPISEHNRLYWYRQTLGQGPEFLTYFQNEAQLEKSRLLSDRFSAERPKGSFSTLEIQRTEQGDSAMYLCASSLAVEDTQYFGPGTRLTVL.

Worth noting for this clonotype: A junction end diverges from the germline sequence, so it may reflect a read error. The V and J genes are TRBV7-9 and TRBJ2-3, with TRBD2 matching 9 bases. CDR3 size: 14 residues. Germline V lookup: CDR1 SEHNR, CDR2 FQNEAQ (reference sequence). The CDR3 region is CASNLAGAQDTQYF. The CDR3 DNA follows: TGTGCCAGCAACTTAGCGGGAGCGCAGGATACGCAGTATTTT.

The chain has TRBV12-3 or TRBV12-4 and TRBJ1-5; D call uncertain. The CDR3 runs 15 residues. Trimming shortened V by 1 base and J by 2 bases, and 9 bases separated the two germline ends. The CDR3 region is CASSLGSGGNQPQHF. As DNA, the CDR3 is TGTGCCAGCAGTTTAGGGTCGGGTGGCAATCAGCCCCAGCATTTT.

The chain has TRBV3-1 and TRBJ2-1; D unclear. The germline V and J ends were trimmed by 2 bases and 8 bases, with 10 bases remaining between them. Germline V gene sequence: CDR1 LGHDT, CDR2 YNNKEL (reference sequence). CDR3 length: 13 residues. In DNA, the CDR3 is TGTGCCAGCAGCCAATCCTATCCGGATGAGCAGTTCTTC. It codes for CASSQSYPDEQFF.

The gene calls are TRBV5-1 and TRBJ2-5; D is perhaps TRBD1 (5 bases). The CDR3 is 15 amino acids. The germline gives CDR1 SGHRS, CDR2 YFSETQ. Trimming removed 0 bases from V and 11 bases from J, with 20 bases in between. CDR3 protein: CASSLGQGSYNEQYF. CDR3 nucleotide sequence: TGCGCCAGCAGCTTGGGGCAGGGTTCCTACAATGAGCAGTACTTC.

Remarks on this clonotype: One end of the junction fails to match germline, which may point to a read error. The rearrangement uses TRBV11-2 and TRBJ2-1, with D possibly TRBD2 on 7 matching bases. The CDR3 consists of 15 residues. Germline V gene data show CDR1 as SGHAT and CDR2 as FQNNGV. CDR3 loop: CASSLGGGSHNEQFF. CDR3 bases: TGTGCCAGCAGCTTAGGGGGGGGCTCCCACAATGAGCAGTTCTTC.

This clonotype was seen only a few times. The chain is built from TRBV20-1 and TRBJ2-7; D ambiguous. The CDR3 length is 11 residues. Trimming cost V 5 bases and J 5 bases, with 10 bases left between them. The germline gives CDR1 DFQATT, CDR2 SNEGSKA (reference sequence). CDR3 residues: CSAGGPDEQYF. The CDR3 DNA follows: TGCAGTGCTGGTGGACCCGACGAGCAGTACTTC.

With regard to this clonotype: An end of the junction differs from the germline gene, which may be a read error. This chain uses TRBV29-1 with TRBJ2-1; no clear D gene. This CDR3 contains 13 residues. Germline V gene lookup returns CDR1 SQVTM and CDR2 ANQGSEA. Here the CDR3 DNA reads TGCAGCTTTGACAATCCCTCCTACAATGAGCAGTTCTTC. This sequence encodes CSFDNPSYNEQFF.

In this sample, this clonotype turned up once. With a much larger clone just one base away, this may be a read error. The chain uses TRBV12-3 or TRBV12-4 and TRBJ2-5; D not resolved. Trimming took off 6 bases at V and 1 base at J, with 6 bases between the two ends. The CDR3 is made up of 12 amino acids. The CDR3 DNA reads as TGTGCCAGCAGCCAATCCCAAGAGACCCAGTACTTC. Encoded protein: CASSQSQETQYF.

This chain links TRBV7-9 with TRBJ2-5; 8 positions agree with TRBD2. Matching the DNA end better, TRBJ2-7 makes the J call doubtful. The CDR3 spans 16 residues. The germline gives CDR1 SEHNR, CDR2 FQNEAQ (reference sequence). This CDR3 is CASSSRGASGPFEQYF. The CDR3, as DNA: TGTGCCAGCAGCTCCCGGGGGGCTAGCGGGCCTTTCGAGCAGTACTTC.

The gene calls are TRBV4-1 and TRBJ2-1; the D call may be TRBD1 or TRBD2 (6 bases each). V was clipped by 5 bases and J by 8 bases, with 16 bases between them. CDR3 size: 14 residues. Germline V gene data show CDR1 as MGHRA and CDR2 as YSYEKL. Here the CDR3 reads CASSSRGQAYEQFF. CDR3 nucleotide sequence: TGCGCCAGCAGCTCCCGGGGGCAAGCCTATGAGCAGTTCTTC.

Many counts were recorded for this clonotype. This chain connects TRBV29-1 to TRBJ2-7; 7 positions agree with TRBD1. The CDR3 spans 13 residues. V shed 6 bases, J shed 3 bases, and the junction held 8 bases outside the gene matches. The V gene's germline CDR1 is SQVTM and CDR2 ANQGSEA. CDR3 coding DNA: TGCAGCGTCGACGACAGGGAGAGCTACGAGCAGTACTTC. Protein product: CSVDDRESYEQYF.

This chain joins TRBV24-1 and TRBJ2-5; TRBD2 agrees at 12 bases. The J call may be mistaken, given a closer DNA end match to TRBJ2-7. Germline CDR1 and CDR2: KGHDR and SFDVKD. The CDR3 has 14 residues. DNA for the CDR3: TGTGCCACCAGCTCTAGCGGGAGGGCCTCCGAGCAGTACTTC. Its translation is CATSSSGRASEQYF.

V and J are TRBV7-8 and TRBJ1-5, with D perhaps matching TRBD1 (6 bases). There are 15 residues in the CDR3. Germline lookup yields CDR1 SGHVS and CDR2 FQNEAQ. Trimming took off 5 bases at V and 5 bases at J, with 16 bases between the two ends. CDR3 amino acids: CASSRGQGPYQPQHF. The CDR3, as DNA: TGTGCCAGCAGCCGAGGGCAGGGGCCTTATCAGCCCCAGCATTTT.

V gene TRBV4-2 combines with J gene TRBJ2-5, with TRBD2 as a possible D gene (7 bases). The V and J ends lost 1 base and 7 bases respectively, with 13 bases between them. CDR1 and CDR2 from the germline V gene are LGHNA and YNFKEQ. This CDR3 is built from 14 residues. The DNA for the CDR3 is TGTGCCAGCAGCCAAGGACTAGGGGGGGGGACCCAGTACTTC. It codes for CASSQGLGGGTQYF.

For the CDR3, the DNA is TGTGCCAGCAGTTACTCGTGGGGCCCCTCCTACGAGCAGTACTTC. Translating it yields CASSYSWGPSYEQYF. The chain uses TRBV6-5 and TRBJ2-7, with D possibly matching TRBD1 (5 bases). The V and J ends lost 0 bases and 0 bases respectively, with 9 bases between them. The CDR3 is made up of 15 amino acids. Germline V lookup: CDR1 MNHEY, CDR2 SVGAGI.

This clonotype was detected only a few times. The genes are TRBV20-1 and TRBJ1-1; 8 nucleotides align to TRBD1. CDR3 length: 14 residues. The V gene's germline CDR1 is DFQATT and CDR2 SNEGSKA (reference sequence). Germline trimming cut 6 bases from V and 1 base from J; bases unmatched to any gene: 7. The CDR3 DNA reads TGCAGTGCCTATACGGGGACAGGGAACACTGAAGCTTTCTTT. The encoded protein is CSAYTGTGNTEAFF.

There are a few counts of this clonotype. The rearrangement joins TRBV4-1 to TRBJ2-1; D uncertain. Trimming took off 0 bases at V and 2 bases at J, with 11 bases between the two ends. The CDR3 has 16 residues. Germline CDR1 is MGHRA and CDR2 is YSYEKL. The CDR3 nucleotides are TGCGCCAGCAGCCAAGACGAAATACGGGCCTACAATGAGCAGTTCTTC. Its protein product is CASSQDEIRAYNEQFF.

The chain links TRBV6-1 to TRBJ2-1, with TRBD1 identical over 9 bases. The junction had 4 bases not matched to a gene; V was cut back by 5 bases and J by 2 bases. CDR3 length: 15 residues. Germline assignment: CDR1 MNHNS and CDR2 SASEGT. The CDR3 protein is CASSTGGAPYNEQFF. For the CDR3, the DNA is TGTGCCAGCAGTACAGGGGGCGCCCCCTACAATGAGCAGTTCTTC.

This clonotype was found a few times. The chain joins TRBV29-1 to TRBJ2-5; maybe TRBD1 (6 bases). The V end lost 6 bases, the J end lost 0 bases, and 20 bases lay between the germline ends. Germline CDR1 and CDR2: SQVTM and ANQGSEA. CDR3 length: 16 residues. The CDR3 bases are TGCAGCGTCGTCCCCCGGGACATAGCGTACCAAGAGACCCAGTACTTC. Residues: CSVVPRDIAYQETQYF.

V gene TRBV29-1 combines with J gene TRBJ1-1; D is perhaps TRBD1 (5 bases). The CDR3 runs 15 residues. Deletions cut 5 bases from V and 2 bases from J, with 18 bases between. Germline V CDR1 and CDR2: SQVTM, ANQGSEA. CDR3 sequence (DNA): TGCAGCGTTATCCTTCGGGGCAGGCTCAACACTGAAGCTTTCTTT. Translation gives CSVILRGRLNTEAFF.

This clonotype occurred a few times. The chain employs TRBV5-1 and TRBJ2-1; D is tentatively TRBD1 or TRBD2 (8 bases each). Per the germline V gene, CDR1 is SGHRS and CDR2 is YFSETQ. Trimming stripped 4 bases from V and 3 bases from J, with 17 bases between. This CDR3 spans 16 amino acids. DNA for the CDR3: TGCGCCAGCAGCCCGGGGGGGACAGGAATCTACAATGAGCAGTTCTTC. This encodes CASSPGGTGIYNEQFF.

The CDR3 loop reads CASRSGTGNQPQHF. DNA of the CDR3: TGCGCCAGCAGGTCCGGGACAGGCAATCAGCCCCAGCATTTT. V usage is TRBV5-1 and J usage is TRBJ1-5; TRBD1 matches at 7 bases. V was pared by 5 bases and J by 2 bases, with 4 bases of the junction left unmatched. The CDR3 spans 14 residues. Germline-derived CDR1 and CDR2 are SGHRS and YFSETQ.

The chain links TRBV24-1 to TRBJ2-1; tentatively, D is TRBD1 or TRBD2 (7 bases each). The ends were cut back, 6 bases at V and 10 bases at J, with 12 bases in the middle. CDR1 is KGHDR and CDR2 is SFDVKD in the germline V gene. This CDR3 spans 12 amino acids. For the CDR3, the DNA is TGTGCCACCAGTCGGCAGGGGGGGGAGCAGTTCTTC. Its protein product is CATSRQGGEQFF.

This chain links TRBV12-3 or TRBV12-4 with TRBJ1-2; D not resolved. The V end was cut by 8 bases, the J end by 4 bases, with 17 bases between. There are 14 residues in the CDR3. This chain's CDR3 is CASGEVEQPYGYTF. Here the CDR3 DNA reads TGTGCCAGCGGCGAGGTGGAGCAGCCCTATGGCTACACCTTC.